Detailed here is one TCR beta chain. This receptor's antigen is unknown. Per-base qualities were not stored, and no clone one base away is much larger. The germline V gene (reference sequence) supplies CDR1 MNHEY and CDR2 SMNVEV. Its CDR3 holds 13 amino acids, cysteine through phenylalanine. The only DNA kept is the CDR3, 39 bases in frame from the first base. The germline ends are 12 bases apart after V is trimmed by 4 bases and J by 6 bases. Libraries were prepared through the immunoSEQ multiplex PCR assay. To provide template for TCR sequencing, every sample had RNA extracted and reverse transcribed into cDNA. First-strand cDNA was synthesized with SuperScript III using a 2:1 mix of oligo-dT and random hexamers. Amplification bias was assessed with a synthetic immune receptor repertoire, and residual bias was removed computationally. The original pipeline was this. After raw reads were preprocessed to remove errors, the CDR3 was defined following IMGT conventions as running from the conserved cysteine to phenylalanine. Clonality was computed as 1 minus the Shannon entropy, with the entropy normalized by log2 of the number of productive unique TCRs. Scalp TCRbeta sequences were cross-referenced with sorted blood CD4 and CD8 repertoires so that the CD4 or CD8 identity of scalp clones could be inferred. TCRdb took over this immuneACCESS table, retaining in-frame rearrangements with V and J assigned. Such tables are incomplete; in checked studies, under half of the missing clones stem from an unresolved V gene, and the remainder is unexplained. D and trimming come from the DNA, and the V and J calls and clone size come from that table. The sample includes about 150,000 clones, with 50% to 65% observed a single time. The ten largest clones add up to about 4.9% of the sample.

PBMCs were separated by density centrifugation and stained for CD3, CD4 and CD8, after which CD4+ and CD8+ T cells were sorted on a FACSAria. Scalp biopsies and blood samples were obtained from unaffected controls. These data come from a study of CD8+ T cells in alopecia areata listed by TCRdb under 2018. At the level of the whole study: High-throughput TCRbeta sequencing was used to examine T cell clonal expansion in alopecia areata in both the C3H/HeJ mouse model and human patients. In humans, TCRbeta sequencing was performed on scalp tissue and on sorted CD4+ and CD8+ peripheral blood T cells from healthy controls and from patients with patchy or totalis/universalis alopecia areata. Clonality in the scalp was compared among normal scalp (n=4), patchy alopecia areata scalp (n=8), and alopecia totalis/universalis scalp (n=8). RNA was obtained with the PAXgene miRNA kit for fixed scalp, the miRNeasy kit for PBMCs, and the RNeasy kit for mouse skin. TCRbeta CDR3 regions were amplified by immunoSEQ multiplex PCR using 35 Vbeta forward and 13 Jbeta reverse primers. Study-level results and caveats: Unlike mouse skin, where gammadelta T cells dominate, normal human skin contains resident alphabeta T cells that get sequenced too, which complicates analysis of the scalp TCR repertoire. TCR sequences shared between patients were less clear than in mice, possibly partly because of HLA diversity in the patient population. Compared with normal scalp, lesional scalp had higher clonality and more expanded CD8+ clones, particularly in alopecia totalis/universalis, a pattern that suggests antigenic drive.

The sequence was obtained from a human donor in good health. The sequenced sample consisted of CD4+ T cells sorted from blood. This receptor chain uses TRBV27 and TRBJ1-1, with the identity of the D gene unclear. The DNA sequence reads TGTGCCAGCAGTTGGCGTCCAGAGGCTGAAGCTTTCTTT. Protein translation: CASSWRPEAEAFF.